This TCR beta chain was obtained from a study of cytomegalovirus exposure and HLA in healthy donors. CDR3 length: 15 amino acids. Trimming shortened V by 3 bases and J by 5 bases, and 15 bases separated the two germline ends. Germline V gene sequence: CDR1 SGDLS, CDR2 YYNGEE. As to this clone: Its target is not known.

Profiled with immunoSEQ multiplex PCR; TCRdb holds only in-frame clones, not every one. This table holds more than 75,000 clones, 93% found once. Overall study findings and caveats: For cytomegalovirus status, the classifier reportedly gave diagnoses with high specificity and sensitivity. TCR beta chains numbering approximately 150 were designated cytomegalovirus-associated. Most TCR sequences were seen very rarely across donors, but some public TCRs occurred in many. Specificity of three CMV-associated chains for CMV antigens was verified in vitro.

The V and J genes are TRBV9 and TRBJ2-1, with D possibly TRBD2 on 6 matching bases. Sequencing used PBMCs. The sequence was collected from a man between 18 and 29 years old in good health and CMV-seronegative. Here the CDR3 DNA reads TGTGCCAGCAGCGCCAGCGGGTGGTACCACAATGAGCAGTTCTTC. Amino acid sequence: CASSASGWYHNEQFF.